This T cell receptor (beta chain) comes out of a study of blood T cell repertoires in COVID-19. Study overall: Specimens from acute and convalescent COVID-19 originated in the United States, Italy and Spain. From T cells, B-cell-depleted T cells, or PBMCs came the material, which was cDNA or gDNA.

The CDR3 runs to 14 residues. Per the germline V gene, CDR1 is ENHRY and CDR2 is SYGVKD. V was clipped by 8 bases and J by 3 bases; unmatched bases: 2. Per the original data handling: Estimated nucleated cell counts came from reference gene primer amplification. TCRdb's copy holds only in-frame clones and misses some; the assay was immunoSEQ multiplex PCR. V and J calls and clone size follow that table, whereas D and trimming were derived from the DNA. The profile shows around 240,000 clones, approximately 83% of them singletons. This TCR was recovered from a woman aged 50 to 60 with acute or convalescent COVID-19. Sample: peripheral blood. This rearrangement joins TRBV10-3 to TRBJ2-1; 12 nucleotides align to TRBD2. The CDR3 sequence: CAIRTSGDYNEQFF. Here the CDR3 DNA reads TGTGCCATCCGGACTAGCGGGGACTACAATGAGCAGTTCTTC.